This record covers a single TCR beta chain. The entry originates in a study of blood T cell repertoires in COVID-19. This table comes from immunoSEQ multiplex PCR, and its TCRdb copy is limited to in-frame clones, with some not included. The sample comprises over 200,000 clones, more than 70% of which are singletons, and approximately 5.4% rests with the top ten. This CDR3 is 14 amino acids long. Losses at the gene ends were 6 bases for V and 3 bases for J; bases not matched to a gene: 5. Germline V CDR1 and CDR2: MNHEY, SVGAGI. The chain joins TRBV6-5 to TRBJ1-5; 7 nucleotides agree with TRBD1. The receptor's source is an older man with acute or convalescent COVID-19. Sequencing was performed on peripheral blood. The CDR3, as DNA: TGTGCCAGCAGGAGACAGGGCCTCAATCAGCCCCAGCATTTT. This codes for CASRRQGLNQPQHF.